One TCR beta chain is described in this entry. Its antigen target is currently unknown. Per-base qualities were not stored, and no clone one base away is much larger. The entry originates in a study of vaccination effects on CD4 cells after COVID-19 (dated by TCRdb to 2022 to 2024). In terms of the full investigation: Each participant received two doses of an mRNA SARS-CoV-2 vaccine, either BNT162b2 or mRNA-1273. In a couple of convalescent patients, pre-vaccine samples were collected 16 days and one week ahead of the first dose, 142 and 148 days after COVID-19 diagnosis. SARS-CoV-2 spike-specific CD4+ TCR repertoires were compared before and after mRNA vaccination in COVID-19 convalescent patients and in infection-naive vaccine recipients. A total of some eleven COVID-19 convalescent patients and a handful of SARS-CoV-2-naive healthy vaccine recipients were included in the full study. Cultures from other donors in the study were sequenced using the Oncomine TCR Beta short-read assay on an Illumina iSeq 100.

Receptor amplification or capture employed the immunoSEQ multiplex PCR assay. TCR beta CDR3 sequencing was performed on DNA from the cultured, isolated CD4+ T cells. The source study handled its data this way. The analysis removed non-productive TCR sequences, trimmed reads to the CDR3 region, and retained only CDR3s that were 7 or more amino acids long. Antigen-specific clonotypes were identified using the MANAFEST web app by comparison of expansion in peptide wells against reference cultures. To count as positive, a clone had to show expansion at FDR<0.05 compared with the reference and with all other wells, an odds ratio above 5, and a frequency above 0.1% in two replicate wells. Clonotypes significantly expanded in SARS-CoV-2 spike wells and in at least one common cold coronavirus spike condition were defined as cross-reactive. Levenshtein distance calculated with the stringdist R package was used to assess CDR3 similarity, and unrooted trees were constructed with ape in R 3.6.1. In TCRdb, the immuneACCESS table is reduced to in-frame sequences with V and J assigned. These tables do not hold every clone; where another copy was compared, an unresolved V gene accounts for under half, and the others remain unexplained. V, J and clone size are taken as reported in that table, and D and trimming were inferred from the DNA itself. The sample table records tens of thousands of clones; around 69% of these occur just once. The ten most abundant clones make up over 15% of the sample.

The ViraFEST assay stimulated PBMC with viral peptide pools and then used TCR sequencing to identify antigen-specific CD4+ T cell clonotypes by expansion. After about 9 days of culture, CD4+ T cells were isolated with the EasySep CD4+ T cell isolation kit. PCR-confirmed SARS-CoV-2 infection had occurred in convalescent patients between March and December 2020, before the Alpha, Beta and Delta variants emerged in the United States. Each well held two million PBMC cultured in IMDM containing around 5% human AB serum, 10 IU/ml IL-2 and gentamicin, along with 8 to 10 ug/ml peptides. Half of the culture medium was replaced with fresh IL-2-containing medium on days 3 and 7. Each peptide stimulation condition was cultured in triplicate wells unless otherwise noted. PBMC were separated from whole blood using Ficoll-Paque Plus gradient centrifugation and were then either cryopreserved at -140C or used fresh. The spike proteins of SARS-CoV-2 and of the common cold coronaviruses HCoV-NL63, HCoV-OC43 and HCoV-229E were spanned by overlapping peptide pools. Genomic DNA was extracted from cultured CD4+ T cells with the QIAamp micro DNA kit.

Study-wide conclusions, independent of this receptor: In convalescent patients, the post-vaccine spike-reactive repertoire consisted mainly of new vaccine-induced clones, largely distinct from infection-induced clones. The study was limited by a small number of convalescent patients and lacked early post-infection timepoints. Clones induced by infection and clones induced by vaccination both contracted markedly at late timepoints after vaccination, which fits with T cell responses waning over time.

CDR1 SGHNT and CDR2 YYREEE are derived from the germline V gene (reference sequence). Its CDR3 holds 13 amino acids, cysteine through phenylalanine. Only CDR3 DNA is held: 39 bases, read in frame from base 1. From V the trimming removes 2 bases and from J it removes 2 bases, while the gene matches leave 0 bases of the junction unaccounted for. The chain was built from TRBV5-4 and TRBJ2-7; the central 8 bases match TRBD2. This receptor was identified in a human donor who had a prior SARS-CoV-2 infection. Sequencing used CD4+ T cells from PBMCs cultured with HCoV-NL63 spike peptides, obtained before COVID-19 vaccination. The label giving this sample's cell subset or site can be read as: HCoV-NL63 spike overlapping peptide pool stimulation. The DNA is TGTGCCAGCAGCTTCGGGGGGGCCTACGAGCAGTACTTC. It is translated as CASSFGGAYEQYF.